This entry concerns a single T cell receptor beta chain. These data originate in a study of cytomegalovirus exposure and HLA in healthy donors. 13 Jbeta primers and 60 Vbeta primers were used for the PCR. Clones were sequenced by immunoSEQ multiplex PCR, and TCRdb holds only the in-frame ones, with some missing. The profile shows 150,000 or so clones, roughly 82% of them singletons. The CDR3 is made up of 18 amino acids. Trimming cost V 0 bases and J 4 bases; bases outside gene matches: 12. Germline V CDR1 and CDR2: SGHRS, YFSETQ. The sample taken for sequencing was PBMCs. The TCR was taken from a woman in her fifties or sixties in good health and CMV-seropositive. The chain couples TRBV5-1 to TRBJ2-5; 10 bases are shared with TRBD1. The CDR3 loop is CASSLGNPGQGPGETQYF. Written as DNA, the CDR3 is TGCGCCAGCAGCTTGGGGAATCCGGGACAGGGGCCGGGAGAGACCCAGTACTTC.